This T cell receptor beta chain was obtained from a study of blood T cells in healthy people across ages. CDR3 length equals 17 residues. Germline V lookup: CDR1 MDHEN, CDR2 SYDVKM. V was pared by 6 bases and J by 8 bases, with 15 bases of the junction left unmatched. It was with a sample-barcoded 5' primer and a J-beta primer mix that a second PCR of about 7 to 12 cycles was run. MiXCR, run by TCRdb on the 5' RACE reads, gives a single entry per CDR3 protein. Of hundreds of thousands of distinct CDR3 sequences in the sample, 20% to 30% are singletons; the top ten hold roughly 9%. The same sample was also studied in work on T cells of mothers and their children.

This sequence originates from a boy under 18 in good health. This chain uses TRBV28 with TRBJ2-1; 11 nucleotides match TRBD2. The sequencing sample was made of blood. The CDR3 protein is CASRPLAGVSSIDEQFF. CDR3 in DNA: TGTGCCAGCAGGCCACTAGCGGGAGTTTCGAGTATCGATGAGCAGTTCTTC. The complete variable domain, with remaining parts taken from reference TRBV28 and TRBJ2-1, reads DVKVTQSSRYLVKRTGEKVFLECVQDMDHENMFWYRQDPGLGLRLIYFSYDVKMKEKGDIPEGYSVSREKKERFSLILESASTNQTSMYLCASRPLAGVSSIDEQFFGPGTRLTVL.